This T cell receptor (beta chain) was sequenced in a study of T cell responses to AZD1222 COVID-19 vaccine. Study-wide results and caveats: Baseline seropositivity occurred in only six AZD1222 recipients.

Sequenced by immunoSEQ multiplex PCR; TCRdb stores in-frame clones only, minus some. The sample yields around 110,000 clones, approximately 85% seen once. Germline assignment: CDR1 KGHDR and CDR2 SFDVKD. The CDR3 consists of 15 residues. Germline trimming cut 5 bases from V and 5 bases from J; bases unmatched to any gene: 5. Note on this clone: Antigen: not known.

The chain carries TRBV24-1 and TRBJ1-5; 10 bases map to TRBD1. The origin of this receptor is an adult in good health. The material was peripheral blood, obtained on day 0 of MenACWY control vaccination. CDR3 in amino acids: CATSAHGTGDQPQHF. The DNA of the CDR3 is TGTGCCACCAGTGCCCACGGGACAGGGGATCAGCCCCAGCATTTT.